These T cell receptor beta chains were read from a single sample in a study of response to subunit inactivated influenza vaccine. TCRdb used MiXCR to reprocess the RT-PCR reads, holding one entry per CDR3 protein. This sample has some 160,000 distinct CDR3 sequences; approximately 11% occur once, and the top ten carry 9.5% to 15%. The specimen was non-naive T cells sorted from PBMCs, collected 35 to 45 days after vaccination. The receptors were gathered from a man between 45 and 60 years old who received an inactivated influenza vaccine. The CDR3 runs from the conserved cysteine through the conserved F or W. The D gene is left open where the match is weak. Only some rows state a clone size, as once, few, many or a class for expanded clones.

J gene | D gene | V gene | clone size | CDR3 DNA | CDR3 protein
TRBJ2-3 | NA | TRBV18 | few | TGTGCCAGCTCACGGGGAGGACAGGTCACAGATACGCAGTATTTT | CASSRGGQVTDTQYF
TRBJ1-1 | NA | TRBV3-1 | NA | TGTGCCAGCAGCCACAAAGGACACGCGTCTGGGGCTTTCTTT | CASSHKGHASGAFF
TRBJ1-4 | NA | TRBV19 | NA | TGTGCCAGTAGTATCCACGGACCACCAGCTAATGAAAAACTGTTTTTT | CASSIHGPPANEKLFF
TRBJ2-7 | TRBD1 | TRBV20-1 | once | TGCAGTGCTAGAAAACGCGGGACAGGACGATTTCGCGAGCAGTACTTC | CSARKRGTGRFREQYF
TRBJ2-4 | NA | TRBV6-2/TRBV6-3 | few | TGTGCCAGCAGTTACGACCCGGGGGAAAACATTCAGTACTTC | CASSYDPGENIQYF
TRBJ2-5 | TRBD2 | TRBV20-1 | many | TGCAGTGCACCTGCTAGCGGGAGCTTGGAGACCCAGTACTTC | CSAPASGSLETQYF
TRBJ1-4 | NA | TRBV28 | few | TGTGCCAGCAGTTTCGGCAATAATGAAAAACTGTTTTTT | CASSFGNNEKLFF
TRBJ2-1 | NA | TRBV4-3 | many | TGCGCCAGCAGCCCCCTTGTGGGGGGGCCAATCAACAATGAGCAGTTCTTC | CASSPLVGGPINNEQFF
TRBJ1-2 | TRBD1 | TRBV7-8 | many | TGTGCCAGCAGCTTGTCGCGAAACAGGGGAACAAACTCTGGCTACACCTTC | CASSLSRNRGTNSGYTF
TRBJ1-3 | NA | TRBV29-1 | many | TGCAGCGTAAGAATGACCTCTGGAAACACCATATATTTT | CSVRMTSGNTIYF
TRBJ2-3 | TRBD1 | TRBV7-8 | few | TGTGCCAGCAGCTTGCAGGGGGCAAGGACAGATACGCAGTATTTT | CASSLQGARTDTQYF